Listed below are T cell receptor beta chains from one sample, sequenced in a study of glioma-infiltrating T cells. TCRdb re-called the multiplex PCR reads with MiXCR, one entry per CDR3 protein. The data show about 400,000 distinct CDR3 sequences, approximately 42% seen once. Sequenced input: glioma tissue, nonneoplastic brain tissue, or PBMCs (not recorded which). The receptor source for this set is a human donor with low-grade glioma or glioblastoma, undergoing nonglioma brain surgery, or in good health (not recorded which). Each CDR3 is given with its conserved first and last residue. The order of the fields is V gene, J gene, D gene, clone size, CDR3 DNA, CDR3 protein. A D gene is named only where the DNA matches it firmly. Clone size is stated in some rows and not others, as once, few, many or a class when expanded.

TRBV4-2	TRBJ1-2	NA	once	TGTGCCAGCAGACCGGACCTAAGCTATGGCTACACCTTC	CASRPDLSYGYTF
TRBV11-2	TRBJ2-3	TRBD1	NA	TGTGCCAGCAGCTCCGGACAGGGGGTTAGTAAAGATACGCAGTATTTT	CASSSGQGVSKDTQYF
TRBV4-3	TRBJ2-5	TRBD1	once	TGCGCCAGCAGCCACGATCACAGGGGGATGGAGACCCAGTACTTC	CASSHDHRGMETQYF
TRBV7-2	TRBJ1-5	NA	NA	TGTGCCAGCAGCTCGAGGGGTTATAGCAATCAGCCCCAGCATTTT	CASSSRGYSNQPQHF
TRBV6-2/TRBV6-3	TRBJ2-1	TRBD2	once	TGTGCCAGCAGTTACGCCGCGGGAGGGCCTTCAAGCTACAATGAGCAGTTCTTC	CASSYAAGGPSSYNEQFF
TRBV30	TRBJ2-1	NA	NA	TGTGCCTGGAGTGTAGGAGTAGCAAACAATGAGCAGTTCTTC	CAWSVGVANNEQFF
TRBV20-1	TRBJ2-1	TRBD2	NA	TGCAGTGCTAGCGGGGGGTTAGCGGGGTATACTTACAATGAGCAGTTCTTC	CSASGGLAGYTYNEQFF
TRBV28	TRBJ2-3	NA	few	TGTGCCAGCAGTCAGGTGGGACTTCCCACAGATACGCAGTATTTT	CASSQVGLPTDTQYF
TRBV20-1	TRBJ2-1	TRBD2	NA	TGCAGTGCTAGAGAATCCGGGACTAGCGCCTTAAACTCCTACAATGAGCAGTTCTTC	CSARESGTSALNSYNEQFF
TRBV11-2	TRBJ2-7	TRBD2	NA	TGTGCCAGCAGCCCGTTGGAGGCCGGGAGGCTCCGCGAGCAGTACTTC	CASSPLEAGRLREQYF
TRBV24-1	TRBJ2-1	NA	NA	TGTGCCATCAGGCGGGGCCCTTATTACAATGAGCAGTTCTTC	CAIRRGPYYNEQFF
TRBV28	TRBJ1-3	NA	few	TGTGCCAGCAGTTTATATGGCGGGAGCTCTGGAAACACCATATATTTT	CASSLYGGSSGNTIYF
TRBV20-1	TRBJ2-1	NA	few	TGCAGTGCTAGAGGTCTAGCACAAGACCTTACCTACAATGAGCAGTTCTTC	CSARGLAQDLTYNEQFF
TRBV7-9	TRBJ1-4	NA	NA	TGTGCCAGCAGCTTAGGTGTCAGCCATTCGGAAAAACTGTTTTTT	CASSLGVSHSEKLFF
TRBV6-2/TRBV6-3	TRBJ2-7	NA	many	TGTGCCAGCAGTTACTCTAACGGGCCGAGGGAGCAGTACTTC	CASSYSNGPREQYF
TRBV25-1	TRBJ2-5	TRBD1	many	TGTGCCAGCAGAAGAGGGGGCGGCCATGAGACCCAGTACTTC	CASRRGGGHETQYF
TRBV6-1	TRBJ2-7	TRBD1	few	TGTGCCAGCAGTGATGTAGGGGGCGCCCGGCGCGAGCAGTACTTC	CASSDVGGARREQYF
TRBV5-1	TRBJ1-2	NA	NA	TGCGCCAGCAGAGGGCAAAACTATGGCTACACCTTC	CASRGQNYGYTF
TRBV11-2	TRBJ2-5	TRBD2	few	TGTGCCAGCAGCTTAGGCCCTCTGACTAGCGGGATGCAAGAGACCCAGTACTTC	CASSLGPLTSGMQETQYF
TRBV24-1	TRBJ2-7	NA	NA	TGTGCCACCAGTGATGGTCGACAGACCCTATTCGAGCAGTACTTC	CATSDGRQTLFEQYF
TRBV4-2	TRBJ2-7	NA	NA	TGTGCCAGCAGCTTAGCTAACAGGGCACGAATTAGCTCCTACGAGCAGTACTTC	CASSLANRARISSYEQYF
TRBV5-1	TRBJ2-3	TRBD2	NA	TGCGCCAGCAGCCGTGGACTAGCGGGAGGCTACCGCACAGATACGAAGTATTTT	CASSRGLAGGYRTDTKYF
TRBV7-8	TRBJ1-1	NA	NA	TGTGCCAGCAGCTTAGTCTCCGGGAACACTGAAGCTTTCTTT	CASSLVSGNTEAFF
TRBV28	TRBJ2-1	TRBD2	NA	TGTGCCAGCAGGCTCCCGGGACTAGCGTCGCTCTTC	CASRLPGLASLF
TRBV20-1	TRBJ2-3	NA	few	TGCAGTGCTAGGGGAGTCCCTAGGTTGACAGATACGCAGTATTTT	CSARGVPRLTDTQYF
TRBV7-2	TRBJ2-7	NA	many	TGTGCCAGCAGCTTCGCCACAGGGTTCCACGAGCAGTACTTC	CASSFATGFHEQYF
TRBV4-1	TRBJ1-5	NA	NA	TGCGCCAGCAGCCCAAGGGGGGCCCTGGGCAATCAGCCCCAGCATTTT	CASSPRGALGNQPQHF
TRBV7-3	TRBJ2-7	TRBD2	NA	TGTGCCAGCAGCCCCAGCGGGAGGGCGAACTACGAGCAGTACTTC	CASSPSGRANYEQYF
TRBV6-1	TRBJ2-5	NA	few	TGTGCCAGCAGTGAAGAATATAAGAACCAGTACTTC	CASSEEYKNQYF
TRBV12-3/TRBV12-4	TRBJ1-3	NA	NA	TGTGCCAGCAGTTACTTCCCGGGGGGCCGACCTGGAAACACCATATATTTT	CASSYFPGGRPGNTIYF
TRBV7-9	TRBJ1-3	NA	NA	TGTGCCAGCAGCCGAAGGGGGGGTGCGTCTGGAAACACCATATGTTTT	CASSRRGGASGNTICF
TRBV7-9	TRBJ1-2	NA	NA	TGTGCCAGCAGCTTTTTACAAAACGATGGCTACACCTTC	CASSFLQNDGYTF
TRBV4-2	TRBJ2-3	TRBD2	NA	TGTGCCAGCAGCCGAGCCCCGACTAGCGGGAGGGCAGATACGCAGTATTTT	CASSRAPTSGRADTQYF
TRBV12-3/TRBV12-4	TRBJ1-5	NA	many	TGTGCCAGCAGCCCCTCGAATAGCAATCAGCCCCAGCATTTT	CASSPSNSNQPQHF
TRBV24-1	TRBJ2-2	NA	NA	TGTGCCACCAGTGACCACAGGGTTGGGGGCACCGGGGAGCTGTTTTTC	CATSDHRVGGTGELFF
TRBV28	TRBJ1-5	NA	NA	TGTGCCAGCAGTTCTAGGGATCTCAATCAGCCCCAGCATTTT	CASSSRDLNQPQHF
TRBV2	TRBJ1-1	NA	NA	TGTGCCAGCAGTGAGCTAGGGCTTCACCTCGCTGAAGCTTTCTTT	CASSELGLHLAEAFF
TRBV9	TRBJ2-1	NA	few	TGTGCCAGCAGCGTAGATCCGGTTAGCTCCTACAATGAGCAGTTCTTC	CASSVDPVSSYNEQFF
TRBV28	TRBJ2-3	TRBD2	many	TGTGCCAGCAGTGAAGCGGGAGCAGGCACAGATACGCAGTATTTT	CASSEAGAGTDTQYF
TRBV6-4	TRBJ2-7	TRBD2	NA	TGTGCCAGCAGAGAAATAGCGGGAGTAGGCGAGCAGTACTTC	CASREIAGVGEQYF
TRBV20-1	TRBJ2-7	NA	NA	TGCGGTCTCATAGCGGAGAGCTCCTACGAGCAGTACTTC	CGLIAESSYEQYF
TRBV6-2/TRBV6-3	TRBJ1-5	NA	NA	TGTGCCAGCAGAGATGGGACCGAGAATCAGCCCCAGCATTTT	CASRDGTENQPQHF
TRBV27	TRBJ2-7	NA	many	TGTGCCTCATCCGGGGGATACTCCTACGAGCAGTACTTC	CASSGGYSYEQYF
TRBV7-8	TRBJ2-7	NA	NA	TGTGCCAGCAGCTTAGCCGGGTCAGTAGAGCGGTACGAGCAGTACTTC	CASSLAGSVERYEQYF
TRBV20-1	TRBJ2-3	TRBD2	NA	TGCAGTGCTAGAGACCCCAACGCGGGAGGGCCAGATAGGCAGTATTTT	CSARDPNAGGPDRQYF
TRBV20-1	TRBJ2-7	NA	NA	TGCAGTGCTAGTAACCTAGCGTCAGTCTACGAGCAGTACTTC	CSASNLASVYEQYF
TRBV7-9	TRBJ2-1	NA	once	TGTGCCAGCAGCTTAGACGGGTATGGCTACAATGAGCAGTTCTTC	CASSLDGYGYNEQFF
TRBV2	TRBJ2-2	TRBD2	NA	TGTGCCAGCGGGGAAGCGGGAGGACCCGGGGAGCTGTTTTTT	CASGEAGGPGELFF
TRBV4-3	TRBJ2-1	NA	NA	TGCGCCAGCAGCCAAGACAGGGAAGCCGCTGAGCAGTTCTTC	CASSQDREAAEQFF
TRBV6-1	TRBJ2-2	TRBD2	few	TGTGCCAGCAGTGAGACTAGCAGTACCGGGGAGCTGTTTTTT	CASSETSSTGELFF
TRBV7-8	TRBJ2-7	TRBD2	few	TGTGCCAGCAGCTGGGGGGCTAGCGGGACCTACGAGCAGTACTTC	CASSWGASGTYEQYF
TRBV7-3	TRBJ2-7	NA	NA	TGTGCCAGCAGCCCCCCTTGGGCCGAGCAGTACTTC	CASSPPWAEQYF
TRBV15	TRBJ2-5	NA	NA	TGTGCCACCAGCAGACCTGGACGGGGCGGTTTACGGGAGACCCAGTACTTC	CATSRPGRGGLRETQYF
TRBV6-6	TRBJ2-3	NA	NA	TGTGCCAGCGCGGAGGGGGTAGCGGAGCCTTCAGATACGCAGTATTTT	CASAEGVAEPSDTQYF